The clone carrying this TCR beta chain was recorded many times. TCRdb independently ran MiXCR on the RT-PCR reads; one entry per CDR3 protein. The table lists fewer than 500,000 distinct CDR3 sequences, roughly 17% of them singletons. The data are from a study of patients and donors after allogeneic stem cell transplantation. Germline V gives CDR1 LGHNA, CDR2 YSLEER. The germline V and J ends were trimmed by 0 bases and 6 bases, with 12 bases remaining between them. This CDR3 spans 15 amino acids. The material sequenced was blood, either unsorted or a sorted T cell fraction (not recorded which). The sequence came from a human donor who was either an allogeneic HSCT recipient or a stem cell or donor lymphocyte infusion donor (not recorded which). It is not recorded whose cells these are; they may come from a transplant donor. The chain carries TRBV4-3 and TRBJ2-1, with D possibly TRBD1 on 5 matching bases. The CDR3 loop reads CASSQDWRQTNEQFF. CDR3 in DNA: TGCGCCAGCAGCCAAGACTGGAGACAGACCAATGAGCAGTTCTTC.